Here is one TCR beta chain with its context. Its antigen is unknown. This CDR3 is 17 amino acids long. The germline CDR1 and CDR2 sequences are MNHEY and SVGAGI. TRB cDNA libraries were made by UMI-labeled 5' RACE. TCRdb reanalyzed the 5' RACE reads and collapses them to one entry per CDR3 protein, without DNA. Listed are more than 50,000 distinct CDR3 sequences; about 0.4% falls within the top ten. The data originate from a study of CXCR3-negative and CXCR3-positive naive CD8 T cells. Whole-study context: Across all libraries, TRB reads numbered about 135 million, with about 1.5 +/- 0.3 million in each library.

Study-level points and caveats: Similarly elevated diversity marked both naive subsets, with memory CD8+ cells showing far lower diversity. Memory, not naive, CXCR3-negative and CXCR3-positive cells differed in TRBV-TRBJ usage.

This sequence joins TRBV6-5 and TRBJ2-5; TCRdb names TRBD2, which stays unverified in the absence of DNA. The origin of this receptor is a human donor in good health. Some clones in this sample may be carry-over from other donors' samples. Sequencing was carried out using naive CXCR3- CD8+ T cells from blood. This sample's subset: CD45RO-CCR7+CD27+CD95- naive CD8+ T cells lacking CXCR3 (TNR3-). This CDR3 is CASSYRWSARLQETQYF.